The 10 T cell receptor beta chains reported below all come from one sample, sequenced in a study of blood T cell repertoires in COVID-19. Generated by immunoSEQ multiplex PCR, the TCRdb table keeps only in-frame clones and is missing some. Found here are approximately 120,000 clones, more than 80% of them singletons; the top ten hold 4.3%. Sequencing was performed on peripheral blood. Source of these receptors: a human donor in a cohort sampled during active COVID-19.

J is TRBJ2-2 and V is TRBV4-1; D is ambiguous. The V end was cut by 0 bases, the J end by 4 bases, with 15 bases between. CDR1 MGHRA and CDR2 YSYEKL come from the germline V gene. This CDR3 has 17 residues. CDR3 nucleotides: TGCGCCAGCAGCCAAGAAGGCGTCGCCAGAGGCACCGGGGAGCTGTTTTTT. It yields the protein CASSQEGVARGTGELFF.

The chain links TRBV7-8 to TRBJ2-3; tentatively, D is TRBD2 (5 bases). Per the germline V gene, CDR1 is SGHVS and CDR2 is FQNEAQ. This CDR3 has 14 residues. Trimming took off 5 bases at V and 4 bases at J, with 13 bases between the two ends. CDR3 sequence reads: CASSHLAVADTQYF. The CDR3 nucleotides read TGTGCCAGCAGCCACCTAGCTGTCGCAGATACGCAGTATTTT.

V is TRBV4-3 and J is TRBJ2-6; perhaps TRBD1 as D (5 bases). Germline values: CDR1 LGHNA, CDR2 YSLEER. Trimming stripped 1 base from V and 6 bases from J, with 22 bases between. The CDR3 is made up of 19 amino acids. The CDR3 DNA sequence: TGCGCCAGCAGCCAAGGATTGACGCAGGGCGTCGTGGTGGCCAACGTCCTGACTTTC. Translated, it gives CASSQGLTQGVVVANVLTF.

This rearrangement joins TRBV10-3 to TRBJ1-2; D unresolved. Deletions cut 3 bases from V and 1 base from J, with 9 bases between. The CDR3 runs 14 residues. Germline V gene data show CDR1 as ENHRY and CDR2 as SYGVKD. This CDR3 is CAISDPEYNYGYTF. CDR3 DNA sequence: TGTGCCATCAGTGATCCGGAGTATAACTATGGCTACACCTTC.

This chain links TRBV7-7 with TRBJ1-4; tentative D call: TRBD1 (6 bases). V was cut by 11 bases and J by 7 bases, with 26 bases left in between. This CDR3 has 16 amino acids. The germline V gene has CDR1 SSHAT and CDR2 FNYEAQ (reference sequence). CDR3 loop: CAPGGSPHPTGEKLFF. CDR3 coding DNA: TGTGCCCCTGGGGGCAGTCCACACCCCACGGGTGAAAAACTGTTTTTT.

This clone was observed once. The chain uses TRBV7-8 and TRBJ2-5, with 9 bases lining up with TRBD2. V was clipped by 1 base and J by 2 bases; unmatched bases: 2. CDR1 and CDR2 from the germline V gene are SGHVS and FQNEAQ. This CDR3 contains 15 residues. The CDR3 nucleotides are TGTGCCAGCAGCTTAGTAGCGGGGGCGCAAGAGACCCAGTACTTC. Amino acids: CASSLVAGAQETQYF.

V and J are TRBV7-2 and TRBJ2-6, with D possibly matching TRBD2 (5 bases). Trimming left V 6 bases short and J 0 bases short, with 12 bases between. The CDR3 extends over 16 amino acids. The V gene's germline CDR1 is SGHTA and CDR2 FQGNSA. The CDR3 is CASSWSGTSGANVLTF. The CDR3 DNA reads TGTGCCAGCAGTTGGAGCGGTACCTCTGGGGCCAACGTCCTGACTTTC.

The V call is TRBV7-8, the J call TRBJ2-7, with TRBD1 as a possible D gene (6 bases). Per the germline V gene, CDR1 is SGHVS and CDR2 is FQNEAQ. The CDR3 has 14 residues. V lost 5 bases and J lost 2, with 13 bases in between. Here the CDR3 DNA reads TGTGCCAGCAGCGTCGGACAGATAGCCTACGAGCAGTACGTC. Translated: CASSVGQIAYEQYV.

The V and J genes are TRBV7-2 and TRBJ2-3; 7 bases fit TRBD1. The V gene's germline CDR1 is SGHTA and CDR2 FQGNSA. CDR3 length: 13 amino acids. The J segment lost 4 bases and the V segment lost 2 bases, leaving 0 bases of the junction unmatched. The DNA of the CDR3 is TGTGCCAGCAGCTTACAGGGGGCAGATACGCAGTATTTT. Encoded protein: CASSLQGADTQYF. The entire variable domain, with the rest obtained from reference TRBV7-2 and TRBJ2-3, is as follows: GAGVSQSPSNKVTEKGKDVELRCDPISGHTALYWYRQSLGQGLEFLIYFQGNSAPDKSGLPSDRFSAERTGGSVSTLTIQRTQQEDSAVYLCASSLQGADTQYFGPGTRLTVL.

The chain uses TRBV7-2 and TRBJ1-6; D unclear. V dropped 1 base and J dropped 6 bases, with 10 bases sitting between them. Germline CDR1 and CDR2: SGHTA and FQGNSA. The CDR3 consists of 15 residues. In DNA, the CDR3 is TGTGCCAGCAGCTTAGTATGGCTTGGTAATTCACCCCTCCACTTT. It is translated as CASSLVWLGNSPLHF.